This T cell receptor beta chain comes out of a study of cytomegalovirus exposure and HLA in healthy donors. Comments on this clone: Its target is not known.

The PCR was carried out with 60 Vbeta primers and 13 Jbeta primers. Repertoires were generated with immunoSEQ multiplex PCR, while TCRdb's copy carries only in-frame clones and drops some. The table lists 90,000 to 120,000 clones, more than 65% of them singletons. Findings and caveats of the study: An observed cluster of highly shared sequence variants was recorded as a likely sequencing artifact.

Material for sequencing was PBMCs. The TCR sequence derives from a man aged 25 to 45 in good health and CMV-seronegative.

CDR3: CASSPRAESGKQYF. The CDR3 bases are TGTGCCAGCAGTCCGAGGGCAGAATCAGGCAAGCAGTACTTC. The chain combines TRBV11-3 with TRBJ2-7, with D maybe TRBD2 (5 bases). This CDR3 region has 14 residues. Trimming cost V 6 bases and J 8 bases, with 20 bases left between them. CDR1 and CDR2 (germline): SGHNT, YENEEA.